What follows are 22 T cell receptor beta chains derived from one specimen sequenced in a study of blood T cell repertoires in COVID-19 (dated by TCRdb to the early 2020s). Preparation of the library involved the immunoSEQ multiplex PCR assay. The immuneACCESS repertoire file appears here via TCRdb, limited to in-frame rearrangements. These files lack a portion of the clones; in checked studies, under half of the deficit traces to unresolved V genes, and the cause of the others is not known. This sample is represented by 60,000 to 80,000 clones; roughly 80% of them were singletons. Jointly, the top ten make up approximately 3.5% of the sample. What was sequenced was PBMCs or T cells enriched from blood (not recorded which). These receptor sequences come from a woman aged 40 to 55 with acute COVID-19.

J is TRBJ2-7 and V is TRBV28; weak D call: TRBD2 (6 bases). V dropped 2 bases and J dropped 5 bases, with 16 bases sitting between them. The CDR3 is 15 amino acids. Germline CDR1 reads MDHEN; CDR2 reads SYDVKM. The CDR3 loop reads CASSLGLGGEDEQYF. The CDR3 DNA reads TGTGCCAGCAGTTTAGGCCTGGGCGGGGAGGACGAGCAGTACTTC.

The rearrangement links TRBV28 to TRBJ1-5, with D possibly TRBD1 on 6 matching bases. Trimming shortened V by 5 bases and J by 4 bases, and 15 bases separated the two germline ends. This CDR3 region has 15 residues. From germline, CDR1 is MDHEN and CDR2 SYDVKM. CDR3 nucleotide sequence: TGTGCCAGCAGTCAACAGGGTGCGCCTAATCAGCCCCAGCATTTT. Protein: CASSQQGAPNQPQHF.

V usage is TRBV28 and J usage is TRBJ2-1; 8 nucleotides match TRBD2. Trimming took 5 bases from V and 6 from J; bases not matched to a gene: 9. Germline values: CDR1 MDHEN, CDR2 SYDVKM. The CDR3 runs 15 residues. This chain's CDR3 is CASSGYSGKLNEQFF. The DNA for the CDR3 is TGTGCCAGCAGTGGATATAGCGGGAAGCTCAATGAGCAGTTCTTC.

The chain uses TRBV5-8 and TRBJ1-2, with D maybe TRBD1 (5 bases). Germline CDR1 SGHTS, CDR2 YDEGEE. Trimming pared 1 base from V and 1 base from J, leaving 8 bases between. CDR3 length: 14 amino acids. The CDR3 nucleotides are TGTGCCAGCAGCTTGCAAGGGGATAACTATGGCTACACCTTC. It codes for CASSLQGDNYGYTF. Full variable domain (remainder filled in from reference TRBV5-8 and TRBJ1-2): EAGVTQSPTHLIKTRGQQATLRCSPISGHTSVYWYQQALGLGLQFLLWYDEGEERNRGNFPPRFSGRQFPNYSSELNVNALELEDSALYLCASSLQGDNYGYTFGSGTRLTVV.

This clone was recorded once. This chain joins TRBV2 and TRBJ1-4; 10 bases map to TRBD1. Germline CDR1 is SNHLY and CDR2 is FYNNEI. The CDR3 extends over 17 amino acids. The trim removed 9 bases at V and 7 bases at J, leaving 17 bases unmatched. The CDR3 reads CASQGGTGVPRGEKLFF. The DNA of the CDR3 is TGTGCCAGTCAAGGGGGGACAGGGGTCCCAAGGGGTGAAAAACTGTTTTTT.

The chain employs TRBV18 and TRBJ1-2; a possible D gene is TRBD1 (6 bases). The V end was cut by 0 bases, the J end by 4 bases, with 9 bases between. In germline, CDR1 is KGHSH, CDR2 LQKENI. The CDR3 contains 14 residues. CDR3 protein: CASSPPRGSYGYTF. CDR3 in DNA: TGTGCCAGCTCACCACCCAGGGGTAGCTATGGCTACACCTTC.

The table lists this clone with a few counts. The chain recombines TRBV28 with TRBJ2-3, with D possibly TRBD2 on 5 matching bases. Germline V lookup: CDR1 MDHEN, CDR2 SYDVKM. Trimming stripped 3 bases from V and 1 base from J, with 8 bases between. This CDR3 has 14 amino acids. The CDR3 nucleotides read TGTGCCAGCAGTTTCCTAGCAGGCACAGATACGCAGTATTTT. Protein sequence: CASSFLAGTDTQYF. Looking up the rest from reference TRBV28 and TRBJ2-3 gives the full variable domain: DVKVTQSSRYLVKRTGEKVFLECVQDMDHENMFWYRQDPGLGLRLIYFSYDVKMKEKGDIPEGYSVSREKKERFSLILESASTNQTSMYLCASSFLAGTDTQYFGPGTRLTVL.

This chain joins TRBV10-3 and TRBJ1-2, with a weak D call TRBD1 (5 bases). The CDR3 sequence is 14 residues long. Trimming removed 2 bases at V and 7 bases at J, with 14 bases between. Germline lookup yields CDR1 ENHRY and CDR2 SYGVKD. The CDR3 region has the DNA TGTGCCATCAGTGAGAAAAAAGGGGAAGGTGGCTACACCTTC. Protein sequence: CAISEKKGEGGYTF.

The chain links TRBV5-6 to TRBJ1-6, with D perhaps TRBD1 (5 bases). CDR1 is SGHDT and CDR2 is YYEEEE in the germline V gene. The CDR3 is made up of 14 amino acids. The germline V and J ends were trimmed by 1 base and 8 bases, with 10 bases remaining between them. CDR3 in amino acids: CASSLSRADSPLHF. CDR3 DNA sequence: TGTGCCAGCAGCTTGAGCAGGGCGGATTCACCCCTCCACTTT. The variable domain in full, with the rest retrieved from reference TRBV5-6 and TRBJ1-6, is DAGVTQSPTHLIKTRGQQVTLRCSPKSGHDTVSWYQQALGQGPQFIFQYYEEEERQRGNFPDRFSGHQFPNYSSELNVNALLLGDSALYLCASSLSRADSPLHFGNGTRLTVT.

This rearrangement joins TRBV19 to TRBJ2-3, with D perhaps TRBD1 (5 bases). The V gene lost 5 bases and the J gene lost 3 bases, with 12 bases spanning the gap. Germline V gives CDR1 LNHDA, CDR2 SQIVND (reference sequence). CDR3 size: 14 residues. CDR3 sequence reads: CASSPWGWTDTQYF. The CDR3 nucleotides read TGTGCCAGTAGTCCGTGGGGCTGGACAGATACGCAGTATTTT.

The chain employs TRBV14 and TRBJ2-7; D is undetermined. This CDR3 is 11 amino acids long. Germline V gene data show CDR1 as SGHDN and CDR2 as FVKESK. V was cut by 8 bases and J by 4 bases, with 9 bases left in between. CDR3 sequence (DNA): TGTGCCAGCTTGAGGCTTTACGAGCAGTACTTC. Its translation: CASLRLYEQYF.

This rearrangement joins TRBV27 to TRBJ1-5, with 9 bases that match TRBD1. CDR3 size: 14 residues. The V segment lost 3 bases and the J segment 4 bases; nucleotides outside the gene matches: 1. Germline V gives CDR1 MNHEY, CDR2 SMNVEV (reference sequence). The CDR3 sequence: CASSFGTGNQPQHF. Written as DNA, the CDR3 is TGTGCCAGCAGTTTCGGGACAGGGAATCAGCCCCAGCATTTT.

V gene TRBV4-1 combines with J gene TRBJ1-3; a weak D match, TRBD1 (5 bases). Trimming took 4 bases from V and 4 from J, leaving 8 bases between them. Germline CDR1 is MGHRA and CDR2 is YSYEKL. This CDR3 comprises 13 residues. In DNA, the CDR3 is TGCGCCAGCAGCCTTGGACACGGAAACACCATATATTTT. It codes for CASSLGHGNTIYF.

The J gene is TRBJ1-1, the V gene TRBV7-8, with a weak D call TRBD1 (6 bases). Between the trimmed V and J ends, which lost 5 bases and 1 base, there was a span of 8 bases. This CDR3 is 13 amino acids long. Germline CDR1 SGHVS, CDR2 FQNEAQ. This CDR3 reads CASSKGGNTEAFF. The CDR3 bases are TGTGCCAGCAGCAAAGGGGGGAACACTGAAGCTTTCTTT.

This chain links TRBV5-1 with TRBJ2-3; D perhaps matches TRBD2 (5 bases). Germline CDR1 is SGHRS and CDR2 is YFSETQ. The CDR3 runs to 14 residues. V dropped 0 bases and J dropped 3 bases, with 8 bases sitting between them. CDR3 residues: CASSLGGKTDTQYF. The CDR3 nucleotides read TGCGCCAGCAGCTTGGGAGGGAAAACAGATACGCAGTATTTT.

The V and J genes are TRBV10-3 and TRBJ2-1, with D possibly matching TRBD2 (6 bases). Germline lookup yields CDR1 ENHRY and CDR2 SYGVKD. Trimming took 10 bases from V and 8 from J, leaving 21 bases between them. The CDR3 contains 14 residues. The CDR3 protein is CASLRDSERYEQFF. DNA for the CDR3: TGTGCCAGCCTACGGGACTCGGAACGGTATGAGCAGTTCTTC.

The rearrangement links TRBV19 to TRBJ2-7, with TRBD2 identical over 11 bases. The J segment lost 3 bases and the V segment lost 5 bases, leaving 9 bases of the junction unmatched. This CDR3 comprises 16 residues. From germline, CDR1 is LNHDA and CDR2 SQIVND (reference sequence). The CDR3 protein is CASSFTGTSGYYEQYF. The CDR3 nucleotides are TGTGCCAGTAGTTTTACCGGGACTAGCGGATACTACGAGCAGTACTTC.

CDR3 protein: CASSTRQGGSGYTF. CDR3 DNA: TGTGCCAGCAGCACTCGACAGGGAGGTTCTGGCTACACCTTC. The chain couples TRBV14 to TRBJ1-2, with 7 bases fitting TRBD1. The CDR3 has 14 amino acids. Germline V gene lookup returns CDR1 SGHDN and CDR2 FVKESK. V lost 5 bases, J lost 7 bases, and 10 bases stayed unmatched. Supplemented by reference TRBV14 and TRBJ1-2, the full variable domain reads EAGVTQFPSHSVIEKGQTVTLRCDPISGHDNLYWYRRVMGKEIKFLLHFVKESKQDESGMPNNRFLAERTGGTYSTLKVQPAELEDSGVYFCASSTRQGGSGYTFGSGTRLTVV.

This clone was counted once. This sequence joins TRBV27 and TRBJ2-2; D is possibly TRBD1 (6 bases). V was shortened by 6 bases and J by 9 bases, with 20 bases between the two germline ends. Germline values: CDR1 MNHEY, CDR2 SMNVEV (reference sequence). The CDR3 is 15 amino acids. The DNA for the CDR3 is TGTGCCAGCAGCTCCCACGAGACAGGTGCTTGGGAGCTGTTTTTT. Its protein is CASSSHETGAWELFF.

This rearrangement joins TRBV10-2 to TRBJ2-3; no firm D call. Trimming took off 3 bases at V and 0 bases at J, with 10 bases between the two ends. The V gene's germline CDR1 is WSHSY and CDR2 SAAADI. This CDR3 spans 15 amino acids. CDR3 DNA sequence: TGCGCCAGCAGTGAAAATTTCTATAGCACAGATACGCAGTATTTT. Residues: CASSENFYSTDTQYF.

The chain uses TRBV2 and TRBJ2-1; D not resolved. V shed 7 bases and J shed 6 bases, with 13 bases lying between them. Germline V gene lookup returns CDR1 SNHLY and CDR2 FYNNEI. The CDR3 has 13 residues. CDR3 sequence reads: CASKARQVNEQFF. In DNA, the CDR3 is TGTGCCAGCAAAGCCAGGCAAGTCAATGAGCAGTTCTTC.

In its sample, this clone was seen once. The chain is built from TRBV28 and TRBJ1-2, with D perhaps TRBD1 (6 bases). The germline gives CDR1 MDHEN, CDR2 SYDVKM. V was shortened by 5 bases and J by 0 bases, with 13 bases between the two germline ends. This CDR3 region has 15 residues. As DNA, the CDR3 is TGTGCCAGCAGTCCCCCCGGGACACCTAACTATGGCTACACCTTC. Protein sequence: CASSPPGTPNYGYTF.